This T cell receptor (beta chain) comes out of a study of blood T cell repertoires in COVID-19. CDR1 is MDHEN and CDR2 is SYDVKM in the germline V gene. The CDR3 loop spans 14 amino acids. Deletions cut 4 bases from V and 3 bases from J, with 9 bases between. The method was immunoSEQ multiplex PCR; TCRdb's version includes in-frame clones alone and lacks a portion of them. The sample carries 170,000 or so clones, approximately 85% recorded once. The chain has TRBV28 and TRBJ2-2, with D perhaps TRBD2 (6 bases). The source material was PBMCs or T cells enriched from blood (not recorded which). This clonotype was sampled from a man aged 40-55 years who had recovered from COVID-19. CDR3 DNA sequence: TGTGCCAGCAGTTCCTCGGGGGACACCGGGGAGCTGTTTTTT. This encodes CASSSSGDTGELFF.